The clone carrying this T cell receptor beta chain was detected a few times. The antigen remains unidentified. All of the donors resided in Nashville, Tennessee, and each was a Caucasian adult. This entry comes from a study of shared clonotypes between healthy human individuals. Study results and limitations: Compared with clonotypes that all four donors shared, non-shared clonotypes had lower generation probabilities. Donor clonotype sharing was expected to depend on sequencing depth. What naive subsets generally showed was a larger estimated richness than memory subsets showed.

Data came from immunoSEQ multiplex PCR; TCRdb stores just in-frame clones and leaves some out. Of about 1 million clones in the sample, under 80% were seen once. This CDR3 spans 12 amino acids. Per the germline V gene, CDR1 is SNHLY and CDR2 is FYNNEI. The V gene lost 4 bases and the J gene lost 11 bases, with 9 bases spanning the gap. This clonotype was sampled from a man between 18 and 29 years old in good health. The chain combines TRBV2 with TRBJ1-6; the D is unclear. The sample comprised memory CD4+ T cells sorted from blood. The subset denotes: CD45RA-negative fraction. DNA of the CDR3: TGTGCCAGCAGTGCCACCGTAGCACCCCTCCACTTT. Translation: CASSATVAPLHF.